Listed below are T cell receptor beta chains from one sample, sequenced in a study of OX40 agonist ivuxolimab in advanced cancers. The method was immunoSEQ multiplex PCR; TCRdb's version includes in-frame clones alone and lacks a portion of them. The data contain some 100,000 clones, over 75% of them singletons. The source material was CD4+ or CD8+ T cells sorted from blood, sampled in a trial of the OX40 agonist ivuxolimab. The receptors were sampled from an adult with an advanced solid tumor such as melanoma, head and neck, liver or kidney cancer. Each CDR3 is given with its conserved first and last residue. Each record gives: J gene, D gene, V gene, clone size, CDR3 DNA, CDR3 protein. The D gene is left open where the match is weak. Not every row has a clone size; where given, it reads once, few, many or a size class.

J: TRBJ1-1; D: TRBD1; V: TRBV11-2; size: .; DNA: TGTGCCAGCAGCCCGACACCGGGACAGAAGAACACTGAAGCTTTCTTT; CDR3: CASSPTPGQKNTEAFF
J: TRBJ1-1; D: .; V: TRBV18; size: .; DNA: TGTGCCAGCTCAACAGGGTCCACTGAAGCTTTCTTT; CDR3: CASSTGSTEAFF
J: TRBJ1-1; D: .; V: TRBV7-2; size: .; DNA: TGTGCCAGCAGCTTAGCGCCGGGCGGGGGAACTGAAGCTTTCTTT; CDR3: CASSLAPGGGTEAFF
J: TRBJ1-3; D: .; V: TRBV5-1; size: .; DNA: TGCGCCAGCAGCTTAGGGCCGGTGAGCTCTGGAAACACCATATATTTT; CDR3: CASSLGPVSSGNTIYF
J: TRBJ2-7; D: .; V: TRBV14; size: .; DNA: TGTGCCAGCAGCCAATACACCCTCGGGCAGTACTTC; CDR3: CASSQYTLGQYF
J: TRBJ2-7; D: .; V: TRBV7-9; size: .; DNA: TGTGCCAGCAGCTTAGTCGGCGAGCAGTACTTC; CDR3: CASSLVGEQYF
J: TRBJ2-7; D: .; V: TRBV5-1; size: .; DNA: TGCGCCAGCAGCTTGGACTCCCACTACGAGCAGTACTTC; CDR3: CASSLDSHYEQYF
J: TRBJ1-1; D: .; V: TRBV28; size: .; DNA: TGTGCCAGCAGTTTAATTATGGTGAACACTGAAGCTTTCTTT; CDR3: CASSLIMVNTEAFF
J: TRBJ2-5; D: .; V: TRBV29-1; size: .; DNA: TGCAGCGGAGTAGCGGTTCAAGAGACCCAGTACTTC; CDR3: CSGVAVQETQYF
J: TRBJ2-7; D: .; V: TRBV18; size: .; DNA: TGTGCCAGCTCACCAAGGACGGGACTCTCCTCCTACGAGCAGTACTTC; CDR3: CASSPRTGLSSYEQYF
J: TRBJ2-5; D: TRBD1; V: TRBV18; size: .; DNA: TGTGCCAGCTCACCAACCCAGGGGGTCTACGGTCAAGAGACCCAGTACTTC; CDR3: CASSPTQGVYGQETQYF
J: TRBJ2-3; D: .; V: TRBV4-2; size: .; DNA: TGTGCCAGCAGCCAAGACAGGACTAGCACAGATACGCAGTATTTT; CDR3: CASSQDRTSTDTQYF
J: TRBJ2-2; D: TRBD1; V: TRBV30; size: .; DNA: TGTGCCTGGAAACAGGGGGCCGGGGAGCTGTTTTTT; CDR3: CAWKQGAGELFF
J: TRBJ1-1; D: .; V: TRBV6-6; size: once; DNA: TGTGCCAGCATTGAGGGGAGGAGGAACACTGAAGCTTTCTTT; CDR3: CASIEGRRNTEAFF
J: TRBJ2-3; D: .; V: TRBV11-2; size: .; DNA: TGTGCCAGCAGCCCTGGACAGCCAAGCACAGATACGCAGTATTTT; CDR3: CASSPGQPSTDTQYF
J: TRBJ2-1; D: .; V: TRBV10-3; size: .; DNA: TGTGCCATCAGTGCAATAGCGGTGGGTTACAATGAGCAGTTCTTC; CDR3: CAISAIAVGYNEQFF
J: TRBJ1-1; D: .; V: TRBV6-1; size: .; DNA: TGTGCCAGCAGTGAGTCCGCGAACACTGAAGCTTTCTTT; CDR3: CASSESANTEAFF
J: TRBJ1-2; D: .; V: TRBV25-1; size: .; DNA: TGTGCCAGCAGTGCTGACAGGCTGGGTGGCTACACCTTC; CDR3: CASSADRLGGYTF
J: TRBJ2-1; D: .; V: TRBV7-8; size: .; DNA: TGTGCCAGCAGCCTCGGAGATGCGAACAATGAGCAGTTCTTC; CDR3: CASSLGDANNEQFF
J: TRBJ2-1; D: TRBD1; V: TRBV7-3; size: .; DNA: TGTGCCAGCAGCACGACAGGGAGTTATGAGCAGTTCTTC; CDR3: CASSTTGSYEQFF
J: TRBJ1-3; D: .; V: TRBV29-1; size: .; DNA: TGCAGCGTTGGCTCTGGAAACACCATATATTTT; CDR3: CSVGSGNTIYF
J: TRBJ1-5; D: .; V: TRBV7-2; size: .; DNA: TGTGCCAGCAGCTTAGTTCCGGGGGCCGATCAGCCCCAGCATTTT; CDR3: CASSLVPGADQPQHF
J: TRBJ1-2; D: .; V: TRBV9; size: .; DNA: TGTGCCAGCAGCCCGGACAGAAATGGCTACACCTTC; CDR3: CASSPDRNGYTF
J: TRBJ2-5; D: TRBD2; V: TRBV5-1; size: .; DNA: TGCGCCAGCAGCTATCTAACAGGGGGTCCCCAGCGGGAGGGCCTCGACTTC; CDR3: CASSYLTGGPQREGLDF
J: TRBJ2-1; D: TRBD1; V: TRBV7-9; size: .; DNA: TGTGCCAGCAGCCCCGGGACAGCGAGGAATGAGCAGTTCTTC; CDR3: CASSPGTARNEQFF